These T cell receptor beta chains were read from a single sample in a study of blood T cell repertoires in COVID-19. Profiling relied on immunoSEQ multiplex PCR, and the TCRdb table lists in-frame clones only, not all of them. The sample has roughly 240,000 clones; approximately 86% are singletons. Source material: peripheral blood. Receptors were obtained from a man aged 18 to 30 with active or convalescent COVID-19. The CDR3 runs from the conserved cysteine through the conserved F or W. A D gene is named only where the DNA matches it firmly. Clone size appears in some rows only: once, few, many, or a class for an expanded clone.

-	TRBV18	-	TRBJ2-2	CASSSGMGTGELFF	TGTGCCAGCTCGTCCGGGATGGGCACCGGGGAGCTGTTTTTT
TRBD1	TRBV11-2	-	TRBJ1-1	CASSGRQGVPEAFF	TGTGCCAGCAGCGGTCGACAGGGAGTCCCTGAAGCTTTCTTT
-	TRBV10-3	-	TRBJ2-2	CASETAANTGELFF	TGTGCCAGCGAGACAGCAGCGAACACCGGGGAGCTGTTTTTT
TRBD1	TRBV27	-	TRBJ2-7	CASGGGQGDGYEQYF	TGTGCCAGCGGAGGCGGACAGGGAGATGGCTACGAGCAGTACTTC
-	TRBV3-1/TRBV3-2	few	TRBJ2-1	CASSQGASQNGFF	TGTGCCAGCAGCCAAGGGGCGAGTCAGAACGGGTTCTTC
TRBD2	TRBV6-2/TRBV6-3	-	TRBJ2-5	CASSASGPLRETQYF	TGTGCCAGCAGTGCTAGCGGTCCCCTACGGGAGACCCAGTACTTC
-	TRBV2	-	TRBJ2-3	CASRPQSRSDTQYF	TGTGCCAGTAGACCACAGAGCCGATCAGATACGCAGTATTTT
-	TRBV3-1/TRBV3-2	-	TRBJ2-7	CASSQATGEQYF	TGTGCCAGCAGCCAAGCGACAGGCGAGCAGTACTTC
-	TRBV12-3/TRBV12-4	-	TRBJ2-1	CASSLWRFEQFF	TGTGCCAGCAGTTTATGGCGGTTTGAGCAGTTCTTC
-	TRBV3-1/TRBV3-2	-	TRBJ1-1	CASSPFSATEAFF	TGTGCCAGCAGCCCCTTCAGCGCCACTGAAGCTTTCTTT
-	TRBV14	few	TRBJ2-7	CASSQDRVRGYEQYF	TGTGCCAGCAGCCAAGACAGGGTAAGAGGCTACGAGCAGTACTTC
-	TRBV5-1	-	TRBJ2-7	CASSSQTSSYEQYF	TGCGCCAGCAGCTCACAGACAAGTTCCTACGAGCAGTACTTC
TRBD1	TRBV25-1	few	TRBJ1-1	CASSDVTGGNTEAFF	TGTGCCAGCAGTGACGTGACAGGGGGGAACACTGAAGCTTTCTTT
-	TRBV7-3	few	TRBJ2-3	CASSLILDTQYF	TGTGCCAGCAGCTTAATCTTAGATACGCAGTATTTT
-	TRBV5-1	-	TRBJ2-7	CASSLVGAGPFEKQYF	TGCGCCAGCAGCTTGGTTGGGGCAGGCCCCTTTGAGAAGCAGTACTTC
-	TRBV6-5	few	TRBJ2-7	CASSYWDTDYEQYF	TGTGCCAGCAGTTACTGGGACACAGACTACGAGCAGTACTTC
-	TRBV19	-	TRBJ2-1	CASSPDRSSYNEQFF	TGTGCCAGTAGTCCTGACAGGTCCTCCTACAATGAGCAGTTCTTC
TRBD1	TRBV3-1/TRBV3-2	-	TRBJ1-3	CASSLAWTGSGNTIYF	TGTGCCAGCAGCCTCGCCTGGACAGGGTCTGGAAACACCATATATTTT
-	TRBV7-6	-	TRBJ2-7	CASSPARKGGIMVEQYF	TGTGCCAGCAGCCCGGCTAGGAAGGGGGGGATCATGGTCGAGCAGTACTTC
-	TRBV2	-	TRBJ2-3	CASTFQGSTDTQYF	TGTGCCAGCACATTCCAGGGAAGCACAGATACGCAGTATTTT
-	TRBV5-1	-	TRBJ1-1	CASSYDSLQAEAFF	TGCGCCAGCAGTTACGACAGCCTTCAGGCTGAAGCTTTCTTT
-	TRBV9	once	TRBJ2-3	CASSAGGTDTQYF	TGTGCCAGCAGCGCGGGCGGGACAGATACGCAGTATTTT
-	TRBV25-1	-	TRBJ1-6	CASSEGNFSPLHF	TGTGCCAGCAGTGAGGGCAATTTTTCACCCCTCCACTTT
TRBD1	TRBV2	-	TRBJ1-2	CASSETGGAIYGYTF	TGTGCCAGCAGTGAGACAGGGGGCGCGATCTATGGCTACACCTTC
-	TRBV29-1	-	TRBJ1-1	CSVLQMANTEAFF	TGCAGCGTTCTACAGATGGCGAACACTGAAGCTTTCTTT
-	TRBV2	-	TRBJ1-2	CASRFPGKSPYGYTF	TGTGCCAGCAGATTTCCCGGGAAGAGTCCTTATGGCTACACCTTC
-	TRBV28	once	TRBJ2-2	CASTTWGGGTGELFF	TGTGCCAGCACGACCTGGGGGGGCGGCACCGGGGAGCTGTTTTTT
-	TRBV12-3/TRBV12-4	once	TRBJ1-1	CASRWDTNTEAFF	TGTGCCAGCAGATGGGACACGAACACTGAAGCTTTCTTT
-	TRBV29-1	-	TRBJ1-6	CSAGLGGNSPLHF	TGCAGCGCCGGACTAGGGGGGAATTCACCCCTCCACTTT
TRBD1	TRBV10-1	many	TRBJ1-6	CARLDRVSPLHF	TGCGCCAGGTTGGACAGGGTCTCACCCCTCCACTTT
TRBD1	TRBV5-1	few	TRBJ1-6	CASSWTGNSPLHF	TGCGCCAGCAGCTGGACAGGGAATTCACCCCTCCACTTT
-	TRBV7-9	-	TRBJ2-5	CASSPRQGLGETQYF	TGTGCCAGCAGCCCTCGACAGGGACTAGGAGAGACCCAGTACTTC
TRBD2	TRBV11-1	-	TRBJ2-4	CASSRTSDVKNIQYF	TGTGCCAGCAGCCGGACTAGCGACGTCAAAAACATTCAGTACTTC
-	TRBV14	once	TRBJ2-7	CASSRALYEQYF	TGTGCCAGCAGCCGGGCCCTCTACGAGCAGTACTTC
-	TRBV21-1	-	TRBJ1-5	CASSKDDRTGDRGGRPQHF	TGTGCCAGCAGCAAAGATGACCGGACCGGGGACAGGGGAGGTAGGCCCCAGCATTTT
TRBD2	TRBV6-2/TRBV6-3	-	TRBJ2-1	CASSYVSGRMGGQFF	TGTGCCAGCAGTTACGTCAGCGGGAGGATGGGTGGGCAGTTCTTC
-	TRBV27	-	TRBJ2-7	CASSLEGVNPYEQYF	TGTGCCAGCAGTTTAGAAGGGGTGAACCCCTACGAGCAGTACTTC
-	TRBV18	few	TRBJ2-1	CASSPRTDLSYNEQFF	TGTGCCAGCTCACCAAGGACAGACCTCTCCTACAATGAGCAGTTCTTC
-	TRBV13	-	TRBJ2-4	CASSGQGLLAKNIQYF	TGTGCCAGCAGCGGGCAGGGACTTCTAGCCAAAAACATTCAGTACTTC
TRBD2	TRBV28	-	TRBJ2-3	CASSPGLAGDTQYF	TGTGCCAGCAGTCCGGGACTAGCGGGGGATACGCAGTATTTT
-	TRBV30	-	TRBJ2-7	CAWSGGPGEQYF	TGTGCCTGGAGTGGGGGCCCTGGGGAGCAGTACTTC
-	TRBV18	-	TRBJ2-4	CASSEGALLNIQYF	TGTGCCAGCTCAGAAGGGGCCCTCTTAAACATTCAGTACTTC